This T cell receptor beta chain was identified in a study of ipilimumab plus nivolumab after autologous stem cell transplantation. Repertoires were generated with immunoSEQ multiplex PCR, while TCRdb's copy carries only in-frame clones and drops some. The sample yields about 16,000 clones, approximately 71% seen once. This CDR3 has 14 residues. Germline V gene lookup returns CDR1 SGHTA and CDR2 FQGNSA. V lost 0 bases and J lost 0, with 6 bases in between. The sample consisted of PBMCs, taken in a trial of ipilimumab plus nivolumab as post-transplant consolidation. The sequence was obtained from a male donor with diffuse large B-cell lymphoma. The gene calls are TRBV7-2 and TRBJ2-7; D remains ambiguous. DNA of the CDR3: TGTGCCAGCAGCTTAGCTTTAGCCTCCTACGAGCAGTACTTC. Amino acid sequence: CASSLALASYEQYF.